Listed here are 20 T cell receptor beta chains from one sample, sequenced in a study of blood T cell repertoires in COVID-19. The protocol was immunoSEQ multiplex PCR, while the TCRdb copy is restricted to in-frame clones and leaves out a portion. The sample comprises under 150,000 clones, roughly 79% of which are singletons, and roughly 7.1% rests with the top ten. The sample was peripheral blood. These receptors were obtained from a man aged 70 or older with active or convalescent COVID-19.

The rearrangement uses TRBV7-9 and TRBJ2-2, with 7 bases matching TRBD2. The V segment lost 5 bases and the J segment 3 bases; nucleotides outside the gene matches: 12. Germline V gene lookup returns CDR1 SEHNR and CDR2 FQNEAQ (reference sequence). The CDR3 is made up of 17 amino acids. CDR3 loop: CASSPRPGGGYTGELFF. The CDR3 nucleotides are TGTGCCAGCAGCCCCAGGCCCGGGGGAGGGTACACCGGGGAGCTGTTTTTT. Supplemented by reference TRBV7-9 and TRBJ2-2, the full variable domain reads DTGVSQNPRHKITKRGQNVTFRCDPISEHNRLYWYRQTLGQGPEFLTYFQNEAQLEKSRLLSDRFSAERPKGSFSTLEIQRTEQGDSAMYLCASSPRPGGGYTGELFFGEGSRLTVL.

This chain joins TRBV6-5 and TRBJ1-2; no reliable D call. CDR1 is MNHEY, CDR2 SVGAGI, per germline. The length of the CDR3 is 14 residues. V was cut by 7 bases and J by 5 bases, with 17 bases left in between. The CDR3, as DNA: TGTGCCAGCACCCTTGAGAGGGTTGGTTATGGCTACACCTTC. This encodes CASTLERVGYGYTF.

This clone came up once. The CDR3 region is CASSSPRENTEAFF. CDR3 DNA sequence: TGTGCCAGCAGCTCCCCCCGGGAGAACACTGAAGCTTTCTTT. The chain employs TRBV7-2 and TRBJ1-1; D is uncertain. V lost 4 bases and J lost 1, with 10 bases in between. Germline assignment: CDR1 SGHTA and CDR2 FQGNSA. This CDR3 spans 14 amino acids.

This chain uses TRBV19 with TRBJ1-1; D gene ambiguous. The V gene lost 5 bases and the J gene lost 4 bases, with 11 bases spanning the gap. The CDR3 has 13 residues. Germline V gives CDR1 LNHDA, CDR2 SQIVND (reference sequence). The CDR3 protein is CASSDTPGTEAFF. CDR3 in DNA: TGTGCCAGTAGTGACACCCCCGGCACTGAAGCTTTCTTT.

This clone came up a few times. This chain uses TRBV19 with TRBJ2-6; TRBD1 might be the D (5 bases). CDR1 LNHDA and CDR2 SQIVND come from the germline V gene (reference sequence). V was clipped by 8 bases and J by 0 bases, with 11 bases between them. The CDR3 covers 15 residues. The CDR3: CASEFDSSGANVLTF. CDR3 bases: TGTGCCAGTGAATTTGACAGCTCTGGGGCCAACGTCCTGACTTTC.

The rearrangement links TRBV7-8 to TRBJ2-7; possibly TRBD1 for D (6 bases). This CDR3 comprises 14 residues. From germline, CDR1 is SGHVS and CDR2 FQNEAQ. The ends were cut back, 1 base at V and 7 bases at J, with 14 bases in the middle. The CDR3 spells CASSLGAGVGEQYF. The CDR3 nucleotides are TGTGCCAGCAGCTTAGGGGCAGGGGTGGGTGAGCAGTACTTC.

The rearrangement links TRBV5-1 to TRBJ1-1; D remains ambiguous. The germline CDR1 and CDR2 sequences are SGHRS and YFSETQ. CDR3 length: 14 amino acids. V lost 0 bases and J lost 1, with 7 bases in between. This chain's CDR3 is CASSLDPRNTEAFF. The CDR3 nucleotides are TGCGCCAGCAGCTTGGACCCGCGGAACACTGAAGCTTTCTTT.

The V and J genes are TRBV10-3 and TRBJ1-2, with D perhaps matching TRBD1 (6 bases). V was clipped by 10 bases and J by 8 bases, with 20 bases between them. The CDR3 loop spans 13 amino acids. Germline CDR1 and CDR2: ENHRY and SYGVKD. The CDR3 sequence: CATGTGGLGGYTF. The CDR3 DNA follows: TGTGCCACCGGAACGGGGGGGCTGGGAGGCTACACCTTC.

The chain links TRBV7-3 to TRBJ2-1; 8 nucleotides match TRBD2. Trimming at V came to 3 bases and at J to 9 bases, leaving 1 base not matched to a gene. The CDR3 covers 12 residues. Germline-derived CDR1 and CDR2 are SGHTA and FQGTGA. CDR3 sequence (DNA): TGTGCCAGCAGCTTCCTAGCGGGTGAGCAGTTCTTC. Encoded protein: CASSFLAGEQFF.

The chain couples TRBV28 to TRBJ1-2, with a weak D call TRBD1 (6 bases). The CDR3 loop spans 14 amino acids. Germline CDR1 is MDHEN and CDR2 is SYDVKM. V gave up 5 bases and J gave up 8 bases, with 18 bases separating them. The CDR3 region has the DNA TGTGCCAGCAGTCCGGTGACAGGATCTCGAGGCTACACCTTC. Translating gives CASSPVTGSRGYTF.

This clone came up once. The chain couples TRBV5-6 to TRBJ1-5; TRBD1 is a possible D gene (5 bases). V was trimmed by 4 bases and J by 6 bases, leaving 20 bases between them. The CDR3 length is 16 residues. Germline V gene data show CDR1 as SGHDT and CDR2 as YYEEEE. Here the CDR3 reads CASSRGALTGGQPQHF. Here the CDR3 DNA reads TGTGCCAGCAGCCGCGGGGCCTTAACGGGTGGTCAGCCCCAGCATTTT.

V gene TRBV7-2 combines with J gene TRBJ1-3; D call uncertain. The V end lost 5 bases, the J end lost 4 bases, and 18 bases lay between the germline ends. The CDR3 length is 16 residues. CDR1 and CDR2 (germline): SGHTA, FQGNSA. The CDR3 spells CASSPVGRGNGNTIYF. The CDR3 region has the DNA TGTGCCAGCAGCCCGGTTGGGAGAGGGAACGGAAACACCATATATTTT.

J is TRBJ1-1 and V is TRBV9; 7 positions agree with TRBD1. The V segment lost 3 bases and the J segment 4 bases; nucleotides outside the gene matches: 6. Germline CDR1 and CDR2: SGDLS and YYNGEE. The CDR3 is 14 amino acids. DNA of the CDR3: TGTGCCAGCAGCGCGACAGGGTTTCGCACTGAAGCTTTCTTT. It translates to CASSATGFRTEAFF.

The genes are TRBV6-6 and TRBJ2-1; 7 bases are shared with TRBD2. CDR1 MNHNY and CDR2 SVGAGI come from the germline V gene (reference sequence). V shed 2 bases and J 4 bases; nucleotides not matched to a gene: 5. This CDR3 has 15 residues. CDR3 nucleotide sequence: TGTGCCAGCAGTTACGTGGGAGGGCGGTACAATGAGCAGTTCTTC. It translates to CASSYVGGRYNEQFF.

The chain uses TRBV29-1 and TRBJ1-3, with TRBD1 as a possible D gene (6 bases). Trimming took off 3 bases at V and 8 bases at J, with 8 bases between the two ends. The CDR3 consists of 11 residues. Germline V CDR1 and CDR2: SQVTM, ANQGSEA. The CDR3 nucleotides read TGCAGCGTTGAGGACAGAGACACCATATATTTT. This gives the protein CSVEDRDTIYF.

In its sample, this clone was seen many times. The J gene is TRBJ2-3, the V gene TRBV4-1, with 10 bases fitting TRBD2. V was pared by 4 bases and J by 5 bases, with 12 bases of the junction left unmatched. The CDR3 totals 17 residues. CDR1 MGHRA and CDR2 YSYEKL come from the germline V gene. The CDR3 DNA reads TGCGCCAGCAGCCCCCTAGCGGGAGCGGAGAGGAAAGATACGCAGTATTTT. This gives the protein CASSPLAGAERKDTQYF.

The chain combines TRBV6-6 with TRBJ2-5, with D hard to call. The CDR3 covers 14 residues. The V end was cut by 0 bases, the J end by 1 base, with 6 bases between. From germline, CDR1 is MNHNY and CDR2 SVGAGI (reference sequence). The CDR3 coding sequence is TGTGCCAGCAGTTACTCGGTAGTCCAAGAGACCCAGTACTTC. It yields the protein CASSYSVVQETQYF.

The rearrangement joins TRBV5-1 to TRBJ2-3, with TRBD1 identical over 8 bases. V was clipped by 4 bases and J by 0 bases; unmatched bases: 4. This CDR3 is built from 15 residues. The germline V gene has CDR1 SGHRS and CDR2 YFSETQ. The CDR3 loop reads CASSTQGASTDTQYF. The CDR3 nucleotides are TGCGCCAGCAGCACCCAGGGGGCTAGCACAGATACGCAGTATTTT.

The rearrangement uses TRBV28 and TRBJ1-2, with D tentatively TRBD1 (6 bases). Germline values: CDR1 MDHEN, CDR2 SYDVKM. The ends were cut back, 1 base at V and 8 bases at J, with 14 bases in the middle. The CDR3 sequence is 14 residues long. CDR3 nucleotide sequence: TGTGCCAGCAGTTTATTTGGGACACTAATCGGCTACACCTTC. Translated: CASSLFGTLIGYTF.

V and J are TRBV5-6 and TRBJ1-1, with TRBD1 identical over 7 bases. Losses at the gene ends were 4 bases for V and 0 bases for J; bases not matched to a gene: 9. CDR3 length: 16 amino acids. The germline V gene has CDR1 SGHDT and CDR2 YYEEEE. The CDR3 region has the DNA TGTGCCAGCAGCGCCAACAGGGGTTCCATGAACACTGAAGCTTTCTTT. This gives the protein CASSANRGSMNTEAFF. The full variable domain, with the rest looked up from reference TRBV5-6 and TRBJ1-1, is DAGVTQSPTHLIKTRGQQVTLRCSPKSGHDTVSWYQQALGQGPQFIFQYYEEEERQRGNFPDRFSGHQFPNYSSELNVNALLLGDSALYLCASSANRGSMNTEAFFGQGTRLTVV.